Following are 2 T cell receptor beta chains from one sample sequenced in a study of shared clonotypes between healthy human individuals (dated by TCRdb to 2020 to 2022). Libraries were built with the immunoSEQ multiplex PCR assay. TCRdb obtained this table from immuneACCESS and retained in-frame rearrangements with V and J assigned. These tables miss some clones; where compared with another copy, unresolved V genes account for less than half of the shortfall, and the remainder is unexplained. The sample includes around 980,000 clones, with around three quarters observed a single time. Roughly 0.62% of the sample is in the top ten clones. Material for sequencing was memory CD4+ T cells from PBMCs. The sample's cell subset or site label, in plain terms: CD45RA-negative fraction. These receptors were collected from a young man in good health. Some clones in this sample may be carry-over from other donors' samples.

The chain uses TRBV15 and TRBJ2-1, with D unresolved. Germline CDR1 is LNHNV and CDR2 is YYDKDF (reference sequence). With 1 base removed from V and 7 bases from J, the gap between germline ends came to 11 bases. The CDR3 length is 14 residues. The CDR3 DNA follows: TGTGCCACCAGCAGAGGGGAAGGAGCAAATGAGCAGTTCTTC. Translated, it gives CATSRGEGANEQFF.

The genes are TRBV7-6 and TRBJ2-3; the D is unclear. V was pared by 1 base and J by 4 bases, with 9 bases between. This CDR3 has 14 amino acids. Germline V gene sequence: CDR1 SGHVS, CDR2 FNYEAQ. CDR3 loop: CASSLGLVADTQYF. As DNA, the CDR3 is TGTGCCAGCAGCTTAGGGCTAGTAGCAGATACGCAGTATTTT.